This T cell receptor beta chain is from a study of blood T cell repertoires in COVID-19 (dated by TCRdb to about 2020). At the level of the whole study: Samples covering the acute and convalescent phases of COVID-19 were provided by collaborators in the United States, Italy and Spain. The prospective study material was composed of cDNA or gDNA derived from T cells, B-cell-depleted T cells, or PBMCs. Subjects who had been exposed to COVID-19, were actively infected with it, or had recovered from it provided the deeply sampled blood TCRbeta repertoires that made up the dataset. The repertoires were made available in a free public database intended to serve as a resource for research on the immune response to SARS-CoV-2. Samples came from the ongoing ImmuneRACE study (first 160 participants) plus 1,254 subjects from 6 global collaborators. The sample metadata nearly always contained a de-identified subject ID, COVID-19 status, age in years and sex. HLA class I and class II types, where available, came from metadata supplied by the sample provider rather than from assay-based typing.

Each collaborating institution followed its own protocols to collect whole blood in K2EDTA tubes. Collaborator samples were shipped for TCRbeta analysis as frozen whole blood, isolated PBMCs, or DNA extracted from either sample type. TCRbeta CDR3 regions were amplified from genomic DNA using the immunoSEQ Assay, a bias-controlled multiplex PCR. Processing in the source paper ran as follows. Nucleated cell counts per sample were estimated from amplification of reference gene primers within the assay. To quantify the absolute abundance of each unique TCRbeta CDR3 rearrangement, sequence reads were collapsed and filtered. Productive Simpson clonality was computed per sample as the square root of Simpson's diversity index over productive rearrangements. Drawn from immuneACCESS, this table holds only the in-frame rearrangements with V and J called that TCRdb kept. Clones are partly lost; checked studies trace under half to an unresolved V gene and leave the rest unexplained. The V and J calls and clone size were taken over from that table, and D and trimming were inferred from the DNA. The table for this sample lists roughly 500,000 clones; 80% to 90% of them were counted only once. Clones ranked in the top ten supply approximately 2.9% of the sample.

Study-wide findings and limitations: How much clinical and demographic metadata was included differed by source and by participant, and the metadata was provided uncurated.

The CDR3 starts with the cysteine, ends with the phenylalanine, and has 14 residues. The kept DNA is CDR3 alone, 42 bases in frame from the first base. V sheds 4 bases and J sheds 0 bases, leaving 8 bases between their ends. CDR1 is given as SGHTA and CDR2 as FQGNSA, both from the germline V gene. As for this clone: No antigen is known for it. Nothing much larger sits one base from this clone, and base qualities are not available.

The material sequenced was peripheral blood. This receptor chain uses TRBV7-2 and TRBJ2-3, with no confidently assigned D gene. This clonotype was sampled from a human donor in a cohort sampled during active COVID-19. For the CDR3, the sequence is CASSSSRSTDTQYF. The DNA is TGTGCCAGCAGCTCATCTAGAAGCACAGATACGCAGTATTTT.